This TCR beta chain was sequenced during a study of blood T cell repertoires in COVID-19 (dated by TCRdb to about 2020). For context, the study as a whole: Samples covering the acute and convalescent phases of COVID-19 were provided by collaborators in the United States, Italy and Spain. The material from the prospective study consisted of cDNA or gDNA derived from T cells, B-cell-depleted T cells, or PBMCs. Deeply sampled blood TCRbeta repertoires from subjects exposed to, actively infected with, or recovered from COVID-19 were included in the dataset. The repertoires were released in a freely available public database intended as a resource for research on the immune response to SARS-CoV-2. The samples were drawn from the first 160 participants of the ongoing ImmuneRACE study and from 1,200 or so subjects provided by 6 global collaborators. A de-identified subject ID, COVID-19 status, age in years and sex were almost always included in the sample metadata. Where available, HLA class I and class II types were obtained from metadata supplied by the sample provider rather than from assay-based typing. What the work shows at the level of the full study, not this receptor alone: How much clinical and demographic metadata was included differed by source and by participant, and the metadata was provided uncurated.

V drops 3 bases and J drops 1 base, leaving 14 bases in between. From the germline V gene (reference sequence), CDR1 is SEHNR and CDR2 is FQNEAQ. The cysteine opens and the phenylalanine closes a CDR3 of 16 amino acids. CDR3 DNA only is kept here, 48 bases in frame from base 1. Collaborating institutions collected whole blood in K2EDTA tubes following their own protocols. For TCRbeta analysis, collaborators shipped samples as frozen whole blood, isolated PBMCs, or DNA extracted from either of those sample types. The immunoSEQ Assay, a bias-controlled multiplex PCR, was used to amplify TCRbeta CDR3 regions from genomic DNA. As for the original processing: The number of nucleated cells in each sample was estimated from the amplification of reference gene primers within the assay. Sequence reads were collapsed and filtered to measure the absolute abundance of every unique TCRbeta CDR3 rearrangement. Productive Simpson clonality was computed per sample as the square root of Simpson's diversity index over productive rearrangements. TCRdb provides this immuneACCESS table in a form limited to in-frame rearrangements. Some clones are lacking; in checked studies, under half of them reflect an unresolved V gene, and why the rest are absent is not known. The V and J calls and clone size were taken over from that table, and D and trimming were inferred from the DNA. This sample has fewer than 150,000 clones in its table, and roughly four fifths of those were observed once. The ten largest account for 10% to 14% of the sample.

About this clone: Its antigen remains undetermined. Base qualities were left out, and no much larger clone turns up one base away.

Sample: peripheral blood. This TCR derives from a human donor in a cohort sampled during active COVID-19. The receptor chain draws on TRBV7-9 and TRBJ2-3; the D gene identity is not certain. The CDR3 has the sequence CASSFPPKPRTDTQYF. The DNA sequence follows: TGTGCCAGCAGCTTCCCCCCTAAGCCCCGCACAGATACGCAGTATTTT. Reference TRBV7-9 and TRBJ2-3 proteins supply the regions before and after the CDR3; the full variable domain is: DTGVSQNPRHKITKRGQNVTFRCDPISEHNRLYWYRQTLGQGPEFLTYFQNEAQLEKSRLLSDRFSAERPKGSFSTLEIQRTEQGDSAMYLCASSFPPKPRTDTQYFGPGTRLTVL.